The text below deals with one TCR beta chain. A much larger clone is a single base away; this may be a read error. The CDR3 runs to 17 residues. CDR1 and CDR2 from the germline V gene are SGHDT and YYEEEE. TCRdb reanalysed the 5' RACE reads using MiXCR and keeps one entry per CDR3 protein. The sample gives around 150,000 distinct CDR3 sequences, 9.5% to 13% of which show up once; around 29% is in the top ten. This sample was included in a study of CD8 T cells in ankylosing spondylitis. The sequence was obtained from a male donor with ankylosing spondylitis or in good health (not recorded which). J is TRBJ2-3 and V is TRBV5-6; either TRBD1 or TRBD2 may supply D (5 bases each). Sequencing was carried out using blood, either unsorted or a sorted T cell fraction (not recorded which). Written as DNA, the CDR3 is TGTGCCAGCAGCTTGGCCGGCAGGGTTGGGAGCACAGATATGCAGTATTTT. As protein: CASSLAGRVGSTDMQYF.